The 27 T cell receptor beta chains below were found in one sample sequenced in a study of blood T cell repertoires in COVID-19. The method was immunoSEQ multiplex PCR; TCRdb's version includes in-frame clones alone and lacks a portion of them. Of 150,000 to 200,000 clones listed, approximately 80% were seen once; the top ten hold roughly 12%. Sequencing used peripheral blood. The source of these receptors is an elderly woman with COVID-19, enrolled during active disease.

The CDR3 DNA reads TGTGCCAGTAGTTTCGACAACCGCTATGGCTACACCTTC. As protein: CASSFDNRYGYTF. V is TRBV19 and J is TRBJ1-2; D ambiguous. Between the trimmed V and J ends, which lost 5 bases and 4 bases, there was a span of 11 bases. Germline-derived CDR1 and CDR2 are LNHDA and SQIVND (reference sequence). This CDR3 comprises 13 residues.

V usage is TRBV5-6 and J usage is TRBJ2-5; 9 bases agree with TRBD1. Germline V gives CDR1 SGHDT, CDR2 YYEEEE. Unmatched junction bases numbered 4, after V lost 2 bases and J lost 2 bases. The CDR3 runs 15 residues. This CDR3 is CASSFGTGFQETQYF. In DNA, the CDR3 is TGTGCCAGCAGCTTCGGGACAGGGTTTCAAGAGACCCAGTACTTC.

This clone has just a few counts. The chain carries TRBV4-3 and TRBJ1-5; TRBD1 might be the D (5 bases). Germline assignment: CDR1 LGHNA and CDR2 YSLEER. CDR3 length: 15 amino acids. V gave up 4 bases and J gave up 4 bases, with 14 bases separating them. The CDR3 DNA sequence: TGCGCCAGCAGCCCTAGTTGGGAGGGGAATCAGCCCCAGCATTTT. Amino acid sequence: CASSPSWEGNQPQHF.

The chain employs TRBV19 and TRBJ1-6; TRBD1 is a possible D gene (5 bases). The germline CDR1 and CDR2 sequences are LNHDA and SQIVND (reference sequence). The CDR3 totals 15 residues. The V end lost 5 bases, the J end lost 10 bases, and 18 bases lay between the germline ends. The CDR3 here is CASSVPSGGGSPLHF. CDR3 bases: TGTGCCAGTAGTGTCCCCTCTGGGGGGGGATCACCCCTCCACTTT. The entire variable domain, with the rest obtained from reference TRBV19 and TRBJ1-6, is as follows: DGGITQSPKYLFRKEGQNVTLSCEQNLNHDAMYWYRQDPGQGLRLIYYSQIVNDFQKGDIAEGYSVSREKKESFPLTVTSAQKNPTAFYLCASSVPSGGGSPLHFGNGTRLTVT.

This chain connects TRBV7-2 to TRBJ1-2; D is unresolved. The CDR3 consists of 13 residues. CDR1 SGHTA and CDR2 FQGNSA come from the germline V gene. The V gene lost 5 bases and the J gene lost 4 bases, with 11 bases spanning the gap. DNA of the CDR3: TGTGCCAGCAGCCCATCTCAGTCCTATGGCTACACCTTC. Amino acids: CASSPSQSYGYTF.

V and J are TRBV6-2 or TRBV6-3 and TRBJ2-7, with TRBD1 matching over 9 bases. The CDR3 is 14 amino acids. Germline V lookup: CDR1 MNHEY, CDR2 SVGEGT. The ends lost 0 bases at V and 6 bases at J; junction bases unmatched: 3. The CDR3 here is CASSYSGTGREQYF. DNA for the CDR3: TGTGCCAGCAGTTACTCCGGGACAGGGCGCGAGCAGTACTTC.

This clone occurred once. In nucleotides, the CDR3 is TGCGCCAGCAGCCCGCGGGGGGGGGACACAGATACGCAGTATTTT. It translates to CASSPRGGDTDTQYF. This chain connects TRBV5-1 to TRBJ2-3; 9 bases fit TRBD2. CDR3 size: 15 residues. Germline trimming cut 4 bases from V and 2 bases from J; bases unmatched to any gene: 5. The germline V gene encodes CDR1 SGHRS and CDR2 YFSETQ.

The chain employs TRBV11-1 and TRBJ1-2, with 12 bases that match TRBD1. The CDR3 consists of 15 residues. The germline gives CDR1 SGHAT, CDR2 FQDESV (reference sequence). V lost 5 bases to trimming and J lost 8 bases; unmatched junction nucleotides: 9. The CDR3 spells CASSMAGDRGRGYTF. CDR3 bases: TGTGCCAGCAGCATGGCGGGGGACAGGGGGCGAGGCTACACCTTC.

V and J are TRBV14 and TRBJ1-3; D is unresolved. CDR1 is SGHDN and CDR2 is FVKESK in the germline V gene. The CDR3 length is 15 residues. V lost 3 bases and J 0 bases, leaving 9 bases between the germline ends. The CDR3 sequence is CASSHRSLSGNTIYF. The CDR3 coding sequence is TGTGCCAGCAGCCATCGGTCCCTCTCTGGAAACACCATATATTTT.

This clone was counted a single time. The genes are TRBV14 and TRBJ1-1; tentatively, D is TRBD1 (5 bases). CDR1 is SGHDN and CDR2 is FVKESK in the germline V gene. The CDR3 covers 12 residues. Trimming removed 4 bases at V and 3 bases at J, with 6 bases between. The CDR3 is CASSRGDTEAFF. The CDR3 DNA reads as TGTGCCAGCAGCCGGGGGGACACTGAAGCTTTCTTT.

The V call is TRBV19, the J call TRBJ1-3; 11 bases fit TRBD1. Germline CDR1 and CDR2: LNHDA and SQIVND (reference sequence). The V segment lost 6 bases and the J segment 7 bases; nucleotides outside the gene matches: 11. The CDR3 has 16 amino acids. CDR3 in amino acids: CASRRSGQGAANTIYF. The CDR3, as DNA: TGTGCCAGTAGACGATCCGGACAGGGGGCAGCGAACACCATATATTTT.

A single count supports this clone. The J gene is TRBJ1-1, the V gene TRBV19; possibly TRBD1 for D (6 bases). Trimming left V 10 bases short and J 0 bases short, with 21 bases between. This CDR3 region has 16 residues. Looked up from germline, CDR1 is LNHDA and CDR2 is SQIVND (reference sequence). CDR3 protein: CATLGGGGGLNTEAFF. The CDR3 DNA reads TGTGCCACCCTGGGCGGGGGCGGAGGTCTGAACACTGAAGCTTTCTTT.

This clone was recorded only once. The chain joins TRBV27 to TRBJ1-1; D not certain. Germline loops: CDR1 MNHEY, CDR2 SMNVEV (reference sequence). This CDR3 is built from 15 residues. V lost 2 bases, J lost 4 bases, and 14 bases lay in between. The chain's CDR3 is CASSLGMWAITEAFF. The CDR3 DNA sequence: TGTGCCAGCAGTTTAGGTATGTGGGCTATCACTGAAGCTTTCTTT.

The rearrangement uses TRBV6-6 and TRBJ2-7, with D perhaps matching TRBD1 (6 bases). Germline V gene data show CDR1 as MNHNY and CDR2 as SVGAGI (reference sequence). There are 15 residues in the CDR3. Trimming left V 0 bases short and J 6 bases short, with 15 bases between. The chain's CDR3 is CASSYSGATTLEQYF. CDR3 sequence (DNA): TGTGCCAGCAGTTACTCGGGGGCCACCACTCTCGAGCAGTACTTC.

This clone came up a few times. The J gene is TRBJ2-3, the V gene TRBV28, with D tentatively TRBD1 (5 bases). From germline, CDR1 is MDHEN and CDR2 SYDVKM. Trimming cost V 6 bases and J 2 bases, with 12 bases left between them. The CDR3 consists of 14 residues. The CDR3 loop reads CASSSGKNTDTQYF. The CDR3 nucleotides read TGTGCCAGCAGCTCAGGGAAGAACACAGATACGCAGTATTTT.

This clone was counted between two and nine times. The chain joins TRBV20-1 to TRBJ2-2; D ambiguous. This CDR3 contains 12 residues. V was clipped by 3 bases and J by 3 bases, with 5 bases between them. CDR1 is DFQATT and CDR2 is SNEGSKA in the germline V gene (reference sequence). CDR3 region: CSASTDTGELFF. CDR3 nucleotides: TGCAGTGCTAGTACTGACACCGGGGAGCTGTTTTTT.

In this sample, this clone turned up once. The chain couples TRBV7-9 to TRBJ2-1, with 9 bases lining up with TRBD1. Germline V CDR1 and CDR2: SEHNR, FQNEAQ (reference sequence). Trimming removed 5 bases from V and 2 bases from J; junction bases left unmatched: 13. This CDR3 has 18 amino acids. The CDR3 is CASSQRGQGRVTYNEQFF. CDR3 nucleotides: TGTGCCAGCAGCCAACGCGGACAGGGGCGGGTTACCTACAATGAGCAGTTCTTC.

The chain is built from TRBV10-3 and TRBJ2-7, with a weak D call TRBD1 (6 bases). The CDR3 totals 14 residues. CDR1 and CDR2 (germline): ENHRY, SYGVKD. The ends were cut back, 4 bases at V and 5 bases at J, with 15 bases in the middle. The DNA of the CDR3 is TGTGCCATCAGTGTCGCAGGGGCCCCTCACGAGCAGTACTTC. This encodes CAISVAGAPHEQYF.

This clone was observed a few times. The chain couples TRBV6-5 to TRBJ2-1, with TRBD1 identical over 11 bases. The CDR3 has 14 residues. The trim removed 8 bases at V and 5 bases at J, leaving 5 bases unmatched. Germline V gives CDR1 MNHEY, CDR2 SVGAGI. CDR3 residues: CASVDRGLNNEQFF. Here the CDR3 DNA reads TGTGCCAGCGTGGACAGGGGGCTCAACAATGAGCAGTTCTTC.

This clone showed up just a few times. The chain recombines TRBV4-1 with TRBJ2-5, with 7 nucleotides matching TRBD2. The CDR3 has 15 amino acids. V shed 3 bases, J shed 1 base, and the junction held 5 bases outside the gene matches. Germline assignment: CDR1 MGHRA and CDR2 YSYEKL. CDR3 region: CASSQKLASQETQYF. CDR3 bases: TGCGCCAGCAGCCAGAAACTAGCGAGCCAAGAGACCCAGTACTTC.

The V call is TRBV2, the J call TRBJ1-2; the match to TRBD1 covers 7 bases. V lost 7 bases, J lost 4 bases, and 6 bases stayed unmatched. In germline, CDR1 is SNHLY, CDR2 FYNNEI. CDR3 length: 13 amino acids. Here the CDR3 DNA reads TGTGCCAGCACCCGGACAGGAGCCTATGGCTACACCTTC. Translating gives CASTRTGAYGYTF.

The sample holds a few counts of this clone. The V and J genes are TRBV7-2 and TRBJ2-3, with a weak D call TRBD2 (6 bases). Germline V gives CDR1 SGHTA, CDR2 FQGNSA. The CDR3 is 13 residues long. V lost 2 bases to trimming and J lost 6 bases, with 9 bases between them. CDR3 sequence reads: CASSLNSGDTQYF. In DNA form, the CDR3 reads TGTGCCAGCAGCTTAAATAGCGGTGATACGCAGTATTTT.

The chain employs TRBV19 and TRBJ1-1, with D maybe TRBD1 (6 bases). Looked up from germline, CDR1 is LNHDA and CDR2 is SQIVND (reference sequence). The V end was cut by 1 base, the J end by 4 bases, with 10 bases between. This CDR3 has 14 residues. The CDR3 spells CASSIGRGGTEAFF. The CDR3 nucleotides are TGTGCCAGTAGTATAGGCAGGGGTGGCACTGAAGCTTTCTTT.

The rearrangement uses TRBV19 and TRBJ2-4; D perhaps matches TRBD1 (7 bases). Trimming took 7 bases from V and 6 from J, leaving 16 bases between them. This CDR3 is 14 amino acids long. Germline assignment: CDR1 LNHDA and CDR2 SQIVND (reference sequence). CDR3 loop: CASTSGQGGNIQYF. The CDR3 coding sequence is TGTGCCAGTACATCGGGGCAGGGGGGAAACATTCAGTACTTC.

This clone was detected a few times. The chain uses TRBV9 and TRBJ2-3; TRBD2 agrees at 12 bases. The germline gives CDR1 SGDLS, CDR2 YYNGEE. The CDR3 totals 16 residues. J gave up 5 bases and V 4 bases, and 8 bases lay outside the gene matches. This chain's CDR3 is CASSPPGLAGQDTQYF. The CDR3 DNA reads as TGTGCCAGCAGCCCGCCGGGACTAGCGGGTCAAGATACGCAGTATTTT.

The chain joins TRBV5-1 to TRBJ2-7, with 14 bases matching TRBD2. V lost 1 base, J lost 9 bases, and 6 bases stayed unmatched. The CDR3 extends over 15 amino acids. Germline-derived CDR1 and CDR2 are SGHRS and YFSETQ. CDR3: CASSLTGTSGSLQYF. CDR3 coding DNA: TGCGCCAGCAGCTTGACTGGGACTAGCGGGAGCCTGCAGTACTTC.

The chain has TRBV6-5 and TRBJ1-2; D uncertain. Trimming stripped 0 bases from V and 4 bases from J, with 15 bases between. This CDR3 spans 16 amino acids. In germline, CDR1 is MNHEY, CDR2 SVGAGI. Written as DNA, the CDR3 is TGTGCCAGCAGTTACTCTTTCGCCGCGGGATCCTATGGCTACACCTTC. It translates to CASSYSFAAGSYGYTF.